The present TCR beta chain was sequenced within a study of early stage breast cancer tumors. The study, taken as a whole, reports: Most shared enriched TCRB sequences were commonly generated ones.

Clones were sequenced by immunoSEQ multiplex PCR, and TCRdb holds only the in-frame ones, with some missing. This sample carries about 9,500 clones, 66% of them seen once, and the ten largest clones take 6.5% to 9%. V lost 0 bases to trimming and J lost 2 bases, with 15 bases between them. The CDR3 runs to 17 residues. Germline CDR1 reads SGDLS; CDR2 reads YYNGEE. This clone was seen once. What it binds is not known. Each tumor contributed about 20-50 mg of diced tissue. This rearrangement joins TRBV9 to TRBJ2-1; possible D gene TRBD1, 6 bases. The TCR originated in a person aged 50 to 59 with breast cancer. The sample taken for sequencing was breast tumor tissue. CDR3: CASSVEGGDLAYNEQFF. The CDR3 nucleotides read TGTGCCAGCAGCGTAGAAGGGGGAGACCTCGCCTACAATGAGCAGTTCTTC.